Presented here are 11 T cell receptor beta chains from one specimen sequenced in a study of T cell responses to AZD1222 COVID-19 vaccine. Repertoires were generated with immunoSEQ multiplex PCR, while TCRdb's copy carries only in-frame clones and drops some. The table has 120,000 to 150,000 clones, roughly 84% seen once. Sequenced material: peripheral blood, taken 28 days after the second AZD1222 dose. These receptors all stem from an adult who received the AZD1222 COVID-19 vaccine.

The chain has TRBV27 and TRBJ2-1, with D possibly TRBD2 on 6 matching bases. Trimming shortened V by 6 bases and J by 6 bases, and 15 bases separated the two germline ends. Germline V gives CDR1 MNHEY, CDR2 SMNVEV (reference sequence). The CDR3 sequence is 14 residues long. CDR3 nucleotides: TGTGCCAGCAGAGGTAGCGGATTGGGCAATGAGCAGTTCTTC. The encoded protein is CASRGSGLGNEQFF.

The gene calls are TRBV3-1 (or the pseudogene TRBV3-2) and TRBJ2-1, with no clear D. The CDR3 consists of 13 residues. Per the germline V gene, CDR1 is LGHDT and CDR2 is YNNKEL (reference sequence). Trimming shortened V by 7 bases and J by 7 bases, and 14 bases separated the two germline ends. Here the CDR3 reads CASTRASGNEQFF. The CDR3 DNA is TGTGCCAGCACGAGAGCTAGTGGGAATGAGCAGTTCTTC.

The rearrangement links TRBV12-3 or TRBV12-4 to TRBJ1-4; TRBD1 might be the D (5 bases). V was clipped by 2 bases and J by 5 bases, with 6 bases between them. The CDR3 runs to 13 residues. The CDR3 coding sequence is TGTGCCAGCAGTTTATCAGGGAATGAAAAACTGTTTTTT. It yields the protein CASSLSGNEKLFF.

The rearrangement links TRBV6-5 to TRBJ2-7, with TRBD2 identical over 7 bases. Germline values: CDR1 MNHEY, CDR2 SVGAGI. The CDR3 consists of 11 residues. V shed 11 bases and J 2 bases; nucleotides not matched to a gene: 3. CDR3 sequence (DNA): TGTGCCGGCGGGAGCCCCTACGAGCAGTACTTC. Translation gives CAGGSPYEQYF.

The chain employs TRBV5-1 and TRBJ2-7; 15 bases match TRBD2. From germline, CDR1 is SGHRS and CDR2 YFSETQ. V lost 4 bases to trimming and J lost 0 bases; unmatched junction nucleotides: 5. The CDR3 contains 17 residues. The CDR3 DNA is TGCGCCAGCAGCCTACGGACTAGCGGGGGGGACTCCTACGAGCAGTACTTC. It codes for CASSLRTSGGDSYEQYF.

This chain links TRBV2 with TRBJ2-2; D is possibly TRBD1 (5 bases). The V gene lost 8 bases and the J gene lost 6 bases, with 16 bases spanning the gap. CDR3 size: 14 residues. Germline V CDR1 and CDR2: SNHLY, FYNNEI. The CDR3 is CASRVGDVAGELFF. The CDR3 region has the DNA TGTGCCAGCCGGGTAGGGGATGTGGCCGGGGAGCTGTTTTTT.

The V gene is TRBV5-1, the J gene TRBJ2-3, with 8 bases that match TRBD2. The ends lost 0 bases at V and 2 bases at J; junction bases unmatched: 5. Germline V gives CDR1 SGHRS, CDR2 YFSETQ. The CDR3 extends over 16 amino acids. Written as DNA, the CDR3 is TGCGCCAGCAGCTTGGGAATAGCGGGGTACACAGATACGCAGTATTTT. It translates to CASSLGIAGYTDTQYF.

The V gene is TRBV10-1, the J gene TRBJ2-3; D perhaps matches TRBD2 (6 bases). V dropped 7 bases and J dropped 3 bases, with 23 bases sitting between them. This CDR3 is built from 17 residues. From germline, CDR1 is WNHNN and CDR2 SYGVQD (reference sequence). The CDR3 loop is CASTWEQGGTLTDTQYF. The CDR3 region has the DNA TGCGCCAGCACCTGGGAGCAGGGCGGGACCTTGACAGATACGCAGTATTTT.

The rearrangement links TRBV4-2 to TRBJ2-1; D unclear. Trimming took off 2 bases at V and 9 bases at J, with 17 bases between the two ends. Germline CDR1 and CDR2: LGHNA and YNFKEQ. This CDR3 region has 15 residues. CDR3 DNA sequence: TGTGCCAGCAGCCAATTAGGCCCGATACCGAGTGAGCAGTTCTTC. Its protein product is CASSQLGPIPSEQFF.

The chain links TRBV29-1 to TRBJ1-2, with TRBD1 matching 8 bases. CDR1 is SQVTM, CDR2 ANQGSEA, per germline. Trimming cost V 3 bases and J 6 bases; bases outside gene matches: 6. This CDR3 is 13 amino acids long. The chain's CDR3 is CSVETDREDGYTF. The CDR3 nucleotides read TGCAGCGTTGAGACGGACAGGGAGGATGGCTACACCTTC.

The gene calls are TRBV5-1 and TRBJ2-1; the match to TRBD2 covers 8 bases. The CDR3 extends over 15 amino acids. V shed 2 bases, J shed 0 bases, and the junction held 1 base outside the gene matches. CDR1 SGHRS and CDR2 YFSETQ come from the germline V gene. CDR3 DNA sequence: TGCGCCAGCAGCTTAGCGGGGGACTCCTACAATGAGCAGTTCTTC. Protein sequence: CASSLAGDSYNEQFF.